These 8 T cell receptor beta chains were sequenced from one sample in a study of blood T cell repertoires in COVID-19. Sequencing was performed with immunoSEQ multiplex PCR; in TCRdb, only in-frame clones are kept and a portion is missing. The top ten clones hold 15% to 20% of a sample with about 170,000 clones, approximately 82% of them seen once. The sequenced sample consisted of peripheral blood. The source is a woman in her seventies who had recovered from COVID-19.

This sequence joins TRBV7-2 and TRBJ2-5; a weak D match, TRBD2 (7 bases). Per germline, CDR1 SGHTA and CDR2 FQGNSA. The V end was cut by 5 bases, the J end by 1 base, with 20 bases between. The CDR3 contains 17 residues. The CDR3 here is CASSPRVKAGAQETQYF. CDR3 in DNA: TGTGCCAGCAGCCCCCGGGTAAAGGCGGGGGCCCAAGAGACCCAGTACTTC.

The rearrangement uses TRBV19 and TRBJ2-2, with 8 bases that match TRBD2. This CDR3 has 17 residues. The ends lost 2 bases at V and 6 bases at J; junction bases unmatched: 11. The V gene's germline CDR1 is LNHDA and CDR2 SQIVND (reference sequence). The CDR3 loop is CASSIPGGSGTSGELFF. CDR3 bases: TGTGCCAGTAGTATACCCGGTGGTAGCGGGACTTCCGGGGAGCTGTTTTTT.

V gene TRBV6-5 combines with J gene TRBJ1-6; D perhaps matches TRBD1 (6 bases). Trimming pared 2 bases from V and 7 bases from J, leaving 15 bases between. CDR3 length: 16 amino acids. Germline CDR1 is MNHEY and CDR2 is SVGAGI. CDR3 DNA sequence: TGTGCCAGCAGTTACCTCCCGGGACACCAAAATTCACCCCTCCACTTT. This codes for CASSYLPGHQNSPLHF.

This clone was picked up a small number of times. The CDR3 protein is CASSFHGSQAFF. The CDR3 nucleotides read TGTGCCAGCAGTTTCCACGGGTCCCAAGCTTTCTTT. The chain joins TRBV28 to TRBJ1-1; no clear D gene. The CDR3 covers 12 residues. V shed 3 bases and J shed 9 bases, with 11 bases lying between them. The germline gives CDR1 MDHEN, CDR2 SYDVKM.

Here the CDR3 DNA reads TGTGCCATCAGTGAGTCGCTTGTCAGAACCTACGAGCAGTACTTC. This sequence encodes CAISESLVRTYEQYF. V is TRBV10-3 and J is TRBJ2-7, with D hard to call. Germline CDR1 is ENHRY and CDR2 is SYGVKD. V gave up 0 bases and J gave up 2 bases, with 11 bases separating them. CDR3 size: 15 residues.

This clone was detected only once. J is TRBJ1-1 and V is TRBV3-1 (or the pseudogene TRBV3-2), with 9 bases aligning to TRBD1. The CDR3 has 14 amino acids. Unmatched junction bases numbered 4, after V lost 5 bases and J lost 3 bases. Germline CDR1 and CDR2: LGHDT and YNNKEL (reference sequence). CDR3 bases: TGTGCCAGCAGCAACAGGGGGCTGGACACTGAAGCTTTCTTT. Protein: CASSNRGLDTEAFF.

A word on this clone: This CDR3 is also generated by other DNA sequences in the sample. V usage is TRBV5-1 and J usage is TRBJ1-4; 7 nucleotides match TRBD1. V lost 0 bases and J lost 8; bases outside the gene matches: 4. Per germline, CDR1 SGHRS and CDR2 YFSETQ. This CDR3 contains 14 residues. The CDR3 region is CASSLGQGGEKLFF. For the CDR3, the DNA is TGCGCCAGCAGCTTGGGACAGGGTGGAGAAAAACTGTTTTTT.

The chain links TRBV30 to TRBJ1-2, with D possibly being TRBD1 (5 bases). With 4 bases removed from V and 4 bases from J, the gap between germline ends came to 13 bases. Germline assignment: CDR1 GTSNPN and CDR2 SVGIG (reference sequence). This CDR3 has 13 residues. CDR3 bases: TGTGCCTGGAACACCGGGGGGGTCTATGGCTACACCTTC. It codes for CAWNTGGVYGYTF.